This T cell receptor (beta chain) was sequenced for a study of response to subunit inactivated influenza vaccine. Findings of the study overall: New T cells are recruited in small numbers by each seasonal influenza vaccination, according to the authors' suggestion.

A word on this clonotype: Antigen specificity is unknown.

TCRdb re-derived calls from the RT-PCR reads in MiXCR, one entry per CDR3 protein. In the table there are hundreds of thousands of distinct CDR3 sequences, 25% of which are singletons. Germline V CDR1 and CDR2: WSHSY, SAAADI. There are 15 residues in the CDR3. V lost 5 bases, J lost 8 bases, and 18 bases lay in between. This rearrangement joins TRBV10-2 to TRBJ1-4, with D perhaps TRBD1 (5 bases). Sequencing was performed on CD4+ T cells sorted from PBMCs, taken 5 to 6 days after vaccination. The clonotype comes from a man aged 45 to 65 who received an inactivated influenza vaccine. The CDR3 reads CASSTWRGLEEKLFF. DNA for the CDR3: TGCGCCAGCAGTACATGGAGGGGATTAGAAGAAAAACTGTTTTTT.